This TCR beta chain was captured in a study of regulatory and conventional T cells in RAG deficiency. This clone came up once. Its specificity is not known. Conventional CD4+ T cells were sorted from blood as CD25-low CD127-high cells. Germline CDR1 reads LGHNA; CDR2 reads YSLEER. The CDR3 sequence is 14 residues long. The ends lost 5 bases at V and 4 bases at J; junction bases unmatched: 5. TCRdb's copy holds only in-frame clones and misses some; the assay was immunoSEQ multiplex PCR. The repertoire holds about 24,000 clones, around 97% seen once, with about 1.2% in the top ten. Study-wide findings and caveats: Sorted Omenn CD25-high CD127-low cells may not be bona fide Tregs. Patient subsets had shorter CDR3s; Omenn Treg-Tconv overlap exceeded 85%.

This sample was also put to use in a study of regulatory T cells. That report notes: Amplification used 52 TRBV primers and 13 TRBJ primers. In patients, unique TRB V-J pairs were restricted and V/J usage skewed, especially in Tregs.

Sequenced sample: CD25- CD4+ T cells sorted from blood. The gene calls are TRBV4-3 and TRBJ1-1, with 9 bases aligning to TRBD1. This TCR was sampled from a human donor in good health. The CDR3 DNA sequence: TGCGCCAGCAGCTTCCGACAGGGGGTCACTGAAGCTTTCTTT. Translated, it gives CASSFRQGVTEAFF.